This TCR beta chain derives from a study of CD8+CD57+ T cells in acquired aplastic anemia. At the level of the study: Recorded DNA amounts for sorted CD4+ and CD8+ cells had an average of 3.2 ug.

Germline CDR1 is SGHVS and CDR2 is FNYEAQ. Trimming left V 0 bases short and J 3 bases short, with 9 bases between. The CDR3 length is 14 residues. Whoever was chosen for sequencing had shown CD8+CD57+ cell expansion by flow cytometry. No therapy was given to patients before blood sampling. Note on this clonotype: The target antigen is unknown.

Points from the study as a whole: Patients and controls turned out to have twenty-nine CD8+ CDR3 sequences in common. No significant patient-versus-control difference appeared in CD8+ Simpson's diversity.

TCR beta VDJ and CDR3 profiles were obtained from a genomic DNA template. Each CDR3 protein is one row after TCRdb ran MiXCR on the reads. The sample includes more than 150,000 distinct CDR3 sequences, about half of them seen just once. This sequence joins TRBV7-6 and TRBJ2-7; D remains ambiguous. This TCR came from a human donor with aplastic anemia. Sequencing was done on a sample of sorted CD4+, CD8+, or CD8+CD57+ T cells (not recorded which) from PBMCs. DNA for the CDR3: TGTGCCAGCAGCTTAGCGCACAGAGACTACGAGCAGTACTTC. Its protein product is CASSLAHRDYEQYF.